The clone carrying this T cell receptor (beta chain) was detected ten times or more. Antigen: not known. The data are from a study of T cell repertoires in cytomegalovirus infection. Overall study results and limits: Adding up the frequency of public TCR beta families identified people who carried CMV plus the relevant HLA.

MiXCR, applied by TCRdb to the reads, yields one record per CDR3 protein. Of about 530,000 distinct CDR3 sequences in the sample, about 30% are singletons; the top ten hold less than 15%. CDR3 size: 18 residues. V gave up 5 bases and J gave up 0 bases; unmatched junction bases: 6. The V gene's germline CDR1 is ENHRY and CDR2 SYGVKD. The clonotype was recovered from a human donor in good health (CMV status not recorded). Some clones in this sample may be carry-over from other donors' samples. The gene calls are TRBV10-3 and TRBJ2-4; TRBD2 aligns across 14 bases. Sample: PBMCs. The CDR3 region is CAISNGTSGSRAKNIQYF. Written as DNA, the CDR3 is TGTGCCATCAGTAATGGGACTAGCGGGAGCCGAGCCAAAAACATTCAGTACTTC.